The T cell receptor (beta chain) described here comes from a study of identical twins. Study-wide points: Conclusions came from cross-sectional statistical analysis, not from following the same donors. There was more out-of-frame TCR alpha sharing in monozygotic twins than models estimated. A partial confounding effect on zero-insertion analyses could come from invariant MAIT and iNKT cells.

This clonotype was observed a few times. Its antigen is not identified. The germline V gene has CDR1 SGDLS and CDR2 YYNGEE. Trimming pared 0 bases from V and 2 bases from J, leaving 6 bases between. This CDR3 spans 13 amino acids. A universal primer binding site was introduced by template switching. The final cDNA contained unique molecular identifiers. Each CDR3 protein gets one entry after TCRdb re-called the 5' RACE reads with MiXCR. The sample includes around 960,000 distinct CDR3 sequences, about 12% of them seen just once. This same sample was also taken into another study, of yellow fever vaccine responses in identical twins.

Sequences were obtained from PBMCs. The J gene is TRBJ2-7, the V gene TRBV9, with D hard to call. The sequence came from a woman younger than 30 in good health. CDR3 nucleotide sequence: TGTGCCAGCAGCGTAGGGGCGACCTACGAGCAGTACTTC. Its translation: CASSVGATYEQYF.